The clone carrying this TCR beta chain appeared once. The table came from immunoSEQ multiplex PCR; TCRdb's copy has only in-frame clones and leaves some out. Here the sample spans around 79,000 clones, roughly 90% being singletons. These data are taken from a study of technical replicates of blood from a few donors. V was pared by 4 bases and J by 2 bases, with 1 base of the junction left unmatched. The CDR3 sequence is 13 residues long. The germline V gene encodes CDR1 ENHRY and CDR2 SYGVKD. The clonotype was recovered from a human donor in good health. The chain links TRBV10-3 to TRBJ2-7; TRBD1 aligns across 8 bases. Material: T cells isolated from PBMCs. The CDR3 DNA follows: TGTGCCATCAGTGGACAGGGGCCCTACGAGCAGTACTTC. Its protein is CAISGQGPYEQYF.